This T cell receptor (beta chain) appears in the sequencing data of a study of T cells and Merkel cell carcinoma outcomes. Some clones are missing from TCRdb's copy, which holds only in-frame ones; the method was immunoSEQ multiplex PCR. The repertoire holds approximately 7,000 clones, with around 91% as singletons. As to this clone: The antigen is not known.

Notes on the study in general: Repertoire plus T-cell density reportedly predicted Merkel cell carcinoma outcomes.

The germline V gene encodes CDR1 SGHTA and CDR2 FQGNSA. V was clipped by 1 base and J by 0 bases, with 11 bases between them. CDR3 size: 16 residues. The material sequenced was tumor tissue from Merkel cell carcinoma. The chain uses TRBV7-2 and TRBJ2-3; a possible D gene is TRBD2 (7 bases). The receptor comes from a human donor with Merkel cell carcinoma. In DNA, the CDR3 is TGTGCCAGCAGCTTAGATGGGGGGGCGAGCACAGATACGCAGTATTTT. Translation gives CASSLDGGASTDTQYF.